These T cell receptor beta chains were read from a single sample in a study of breast tumors, draining lymph nodes, adjacent tissues. TCRdb analysed the multiplex PCR reads with MiXCR anew, one entry per CDR3 protein. Counted here are around 230,000 distinct CDR3 sequences, 34% occurring once; the ten biggest clones make up about 3.9%. The sample comprised axillary lymph node tissue. The receptors originated from a female donor with breast cancer. Some clones in this sample may be carry-over from other donors' samples. The CDR3 runs from the conserved cysteine through the conserved F or W. The D gene is left open where the match is weak. Clone size, where shown, is once, few, many, or a class for clones that have expanded.

v_call	clone_size	j_call	d_call	cdr3_nt	cdr3_aa
TRBV12-3/TRBV12-4	many	TRBJ1-2	.	TGTGCCAGCAGTTTGGGGAGAACTGGCTACACCTTC	CASSLGRTGYTF
TRBV30	.	TRBJ2-1	TRBD2	TGTGCCTGGACGCCCATCGGGAGGGGGAACTATGAGCGGTTCTTC	CAWTPIGRGNYERFF
TRBV10-3	.	TRBJ1-2	TRBD1	TGTGCCACTGGACAGGGGTACCATGGCTACACCTTC	CATGQGYHGYTF
TRBV19	many	TRBJ1-6	.	TGTGCCAGTAGCCGCCGGACGGAATTTGCCTATAATTCACCCCTCCACTTT	CASSRRTEFAYNSPLHF
TRBV7-9	many	TRBJ2-7	.	TGTGCCAGCAGCTTAAGCTCCGTAAGGGTCCACGAGCAGTACTTC	CASSLSSVRVHEQYF
TRBV12-3/TRBV12-4	many	TRBJ2-6	.	TGTGCCAGCAGTTTACGGAACTCTGGGGCCAACGTCCTGACTTTC	CASSLRNSGANVLTF
TRBV19	once	TRBJ1-2	TRBD1	TGTGCCAGTAGGATCCGGGACAGAGAGAATGGCTACACCTTC	CASRIRDRENGYTF
TRBV27	few	TRBJ1-5	.	TGTGCCAGCAGTCCCTCAGGACGGTTCAGGCAGCCCCAGCATTTT	CASSPSGRFRQPQHF
TRBV20-1	many	TRBJ2-7	TRBD2	TGCAGTGCTCTACGGGGGGGGGCCTACGAGCAGTACTTC	CSALRGGAYEQYF
TRBV10-2	many	TRBJ2-1	.	TGCGCCAGCCGCCCTCCCCGGGCCTCTGAGCAGTTCTTC	CASRPPRASEQFF
TRBV19	many	TRBJ2-7	.	TGTGCCAGTAGTGTCGGGGCGGACTTAGAAAACTACGAGCAGTACTTC	CASSVGADLENYEQYF
TRBV5-5	few	TRBJ2-7	.	TGTGCCAGCAGCTTGGCCTGGGACTACGAGCAGTACTTC	CASSLAWDYEQYF
TRBV2	.	TRBJ2-3	.	TGTGCCAGCAGTGATAGACAAAGCACAGATACGCAGTATTTT	CASSDRQSTDTQYF
TRBV28	few	TRBJ2-7	TRBD1	TGTGCCAGCAGCGTCACCGGGACAGGGGCCTACGAGCAGTACTTC	CASSVTGTGAYEQYF
TRBV6-1	few	TRBJ2-3	TRBD1	TGTGCCAGCAGTCAAATAGGGGGCCCAGATACGCAGTATTTT	CASSQIGGPDTQYF
TRBV19	many	TRBJ1-2	TRBD1	TGTGCCAGTAGTATAGGAGGTTCGACAGGGGATGGCTACACCTTC	CASSIGGSTGDGYTF
TRBV28	few	TRBJ2-7	.	TGTGCCAGCAGTTTGTTTGATATGAACTACGAGCAGTACTTC	CASSLFDMNYEQYF
TRBV6-2/TRBV6-3	.	TRBJ2-3	.	TGTGCCAGCCGGGTGGGTAGCGGAGGCACAGATACGCAGTATTTT	CASRVGSGGTDTQYF
TRBV7-9	.	TRBJ2-1	TRBD2	TGTGCCAGCAGTGCTAGTGGACTAGCGGGGGTGAATGAGCAGTTCTTC	CASSASGLAGVNEQFF
TRBV9	.	TRBJ2-5	.	TGTGCCAGCAGCGGTAACCAAGAGACCCAGTACTTC	CASSGNQETQYF
TRBV5-1	.	TRBJ2-3	.	TGCGCCAGCAGCCTCCACACAGATACGCAGTATTTT	CASSLHTDTQYF
TRBV18	many	TRBJ2-5	.	TGTGCCAGCTCACTTGGACCTAGAGGGAGAGAGACCCAGTACTTC	CASSLGPRGRETQYF
TRBV7-6	.	TRBJ1-3	.	TGTGCCAGCAGCAAAGTCCAGGGTGTCGGAAACACCATATATTTT	CASSKVQGVGNTIYF
TRBV5-8	many	TRBJ1-2	.	TGTGCCAGCAGCCAGACACGTACCTATGGCTACACCTTC	CASSQTRTYGYTF
TRBV28	.	TRBJ2-3	.	TGTGCAGTCACAGGGAATACAGATACGCAGTATTTT	CAVTGNTDTQYF
TRBV7-9	many	TRBJ2-6	TRBD1	TGTGCCAGCAGCTTCCCACCCACAGGGGGTGGGGCCAACGTCCTGACTTTC	CASSFPPTGGGANVLTF
TRBV4-3	.	TRBJ2-7	.	TGCGCCAGCAGCCAAGATCGGAGGATAGCCTACGAGCATTACTTC	CASSQDRRIAYEHYF
TRBV13	.	TRBJ2-5	.	TGTGCCAGCAGTCTCCGGGGACCCGCAAAGTCCCAGTACTTC	CASSLRGPAKSQYF
TRBV20-1	.	TRBJ1-2	.	TGCAGTGCTCCCCGGGGGGTCTATGGCCGCACCTTC	CSAPRGVYGRTF
TRBV11-2	.	TRBJ2-7	.	TGTGCCAGCAGCTCCGGGACAGGGTCCGGGTTAGCGGGAGGCTACGAGCAGTACTTC	CASSSGTGSGLAGGYEQYF
TRBV10-3	many	TRBJ2-7	.	TGTGCCATCAGTGAGCCCATGACTGGCTACGAGCAGTACTTC	CAISEPMTGYEQYF
TRBV24-1	few	TRBJ2-5	.	TGTGCCACCAGCCCAGGGAGGGAGACCCAGTACTTC	CATSPGRETQYF
TRBV7-3	many	TRBJ2-1	.	TGTGCCAGCAGCTTAACTCGAGGGCCAGACAATGAGCAGTTCTTC	CASSLTRGPDNEQFF
TRBV20-1	.	TRBJ1-2	TRBD1	TGCAGTGCTCCGCAGGGGGCGTTTGGAACCACCTTC	CSAPQGAFGTTF
TRBV6-6	many	TRBJ2-7	.	TGTGCCAGCAGTTACTCGAGCGCCTACGAGCAGTACTTC	CASSYSSAYEQYF
TRBV9	many	TRBJ2-7	.	TGTGCCAGCAGCGCATATACGAGCGGGCTCGACGAGCAGTACTTC	CASSAYTSGLDEQYF
TRBV19	many	TRBJ2-3	.	TGTGCCAGTAGTATGTACACTTCACCCGATACGCAGTATTTT	CASSMYTSPDTQYF
TRBV27	.	TRBJ2-2	.	TGTGCCAGCAGTTTAATGCGGAGCTCGAACACCGGGGAGCTGTTTTTT	CASSLMRSSNTGELFF
TRBV20-1	many	TRBJ2-7	TRBD2	TGCAGTGCTAGAGATCGGGGCGGGGGGGCGAATCTCCACGAGCAGTACTTC	CSARDRGGGANLHEQYF
TRBV5-6	many	TRBJ1-2	.	TGTGCCAGCAGCCTCGAGGGGGGGGCCTATGGCTACACCTTC	CASSLEGGAYGYTF
TRBV3-1	many	TRBJ1-2	.	TGTGCCAGCAGCCAAGATAGGGGGACCCCAAGCACCTTC	CASSQDRGTPSTF
TRBV30	many	TRBJ1-2	.	TGTGCCTGGAGTGTACGTGTAAACTATGGCTACACCTTC	CAWSVRVNYGYTF
TRBV20-1	many	TRBJ2-3	TRBD2	TGCAGTGCTATTCCGGGGGGGACGGGGGTTGGCACAGATACGCAGTATTTT	CSAIPGGTGVGTDTQYF
TRBV11-3	many	TRBJ2-3	.	TGTGCCAGCAGCTTAGATTCAGTAACAGATACGCAGTATTTT	CASSLDSVTDTQYF
TRBV5-1	many	TRBJ2-1	.	TGCGCCAGCAGCCCCCAACAGGGAGGAGAGCAGTTCTTC	CASSPQQGGEQFF
TRBV20-1	few	TRBJ2-5	.	TGCAGTGCTAGAGGGGCGCGGAGGGGTGCCCGGGAGACCCAGTACTTC	CSARGARRGARETQYF
TRBV29-1	many	TRBJ1-2	.	TGCAGCGTTGAACTCGACCTCTATGGCTACACCTTC	CSVELDLYGYTF
TRBV7-9	many	TRBJ2-7	.	TGTGCCAGCAGCTTAGTGGGGGCTGGGTACGAGCAGTACTTC	CASSLVGAGYEQYF
TRBV20-1	.	TRBJ1-5	.	TGCAGTGCTAATATAGTAGTCGGCCACGAGCATTTT	CSANIVVGHEHF
TRBV2	once	TRBJ2-3	TRBD1	TGTGCCAGCAGTGAAGAAGGGACAGGGAAAGATACGCAGTATTTT	CASSEEGTGKDTQYF
TRBV24-1	.	TRBJ2-3	TRBD2	TGTGCCACCAGTGATTTGCTCTTAGCGGGGGGGCCGGATACGCAGTATTTT	CATSDLLLAGGPDTQYF
TRBV24-1	.	TRBJ2-1	TRBD1	TGTGCCACCAGTCTGGGACAGGGGGCTGAGGAGCAGTTCTTC	CATSLGQGAEEQFF
TRBV5-1	.	TRBJ1-6	.	TGCGCCAGCAGCTTGCGGGGGGCTAAATCCCCCCTCCACTTT	CASSLRGAKSPLHF
TRBV12-3/TRBV12-4	many	TRBJ2-1	TRBD2	TGTGCCAGCAGCCGACTAGCGGGAAGCCTAAATGAGCAGTTCTTC	CASSRLAGSLNEQFF
TRBV6-5	.	TRBJ2-7	TRBD1	TGTGCCAGCAGTGACACCGGGACAGTCTCCTACGAGCAGTACTTC	CASSDTGTVSYEQYF
TRBV19	many	TRBJ1-6	.	TGTGCCAGTAGTACACCAGGGGTGACCTATAATTCACCCCTCCACTTT	CASSTPGVTYNSPLHF
TRBV5-1	many	TRBJ2-1	.	TGCGCCAGCAGCCGTGTGAGCTCCTACAATGAGCAGTTCTTC	CASSRVSSYNEQFF
TRBV6-1	.	TRBJ2-1	.	TGTGCCAGCAAAGAGATAGTGCCCGCGAGGATCTACAATGAGCAGTTCTTC	CASKEIVPARIYNEQFF
TRBV7-6	.	TRBJ1-4	.	TGTGCCAGCAGAGCGGTTGACAGGCCCGGAAAACTGTTTTTT	CASRAVDRPGKLFF
TRBV5-1	many	TRBJ2-3	TRBD2	TGCGCCAGCAGCTCTGGACTAGCGGGAGGGGCTAGCACAGATACGCAGTATTTT	CASSSGLAGGASTDTQYF